These T cell receptor beta chains were read from a single sample in a study of regulatory T cells in long-lasting Graves disease. TCRdb itself ran the multiplex PCR reads through MiXCR, one entry per CDR3 protein. The sample consists of 400,000 to 450,000 distinct CDR3 sequences, approximately 16% of them appearing once. In addition, the sample was reused for a study of T cells in Graves' hyperthyroidism and ophthalmopathy.

Material: peripheral blood mononuclear cells (PBMCs), obtained at new diagnosis, from a patient treated with antithyroid drugs. The receptors stem from a woman aged 25-40 years with Graves disease. Both conserved end residues are part of each CDR3. The order of the fields is J gene, V gene, D gene, clone size, CDR3 DNA, CDR3 protein. A D gene is named only where the DNA matches it firmly. Only part of the rows carry a size: once, few, many, or a class if the clone is expanded.

TRBJ2-1,TRBV24-1,NA,NA,TGTGCCGTTCGGGACGTATCGCACAATGAGCAGTTCTTC,CAVRDVSHNEQFF
TRBJ2-7,TRBV20-1,NA,few,TGCAGTGCTAGGGGGAACAGGGAGAGAATCTCCTACGAGCAGTACTTC,CSARGNRERISYEQYF
TRBJ2-1,TRBV6-5,TRBD2,few,TGTGCCAGCAGTTACAGAGGGACTAGCGCGAGGGATGAGCAGTTCTTC,CASSYRGTSARDEQFF
TRBJ2-5,TRBV7-6,NA,many,TGTGCCAGCAGCTTATTAGGGAGGGGAGGGGGATTGGAAGAGACCCAGTACTTC,CASSLLGRGGGLEETQYF
TRBJ1-1,TRBV4-1,NA,NA,TGCGCCAGCAGCCAAGATTTAAACCCAGAAGCTTTCTTT,CASSQDLNPEAFF
TRBJ2-7,TRBV12-3/TRBV12-4,TRBD1,NA,TGTGCCAGCAGCCCTAGTATCGACAGGGGCACCTCCTACGAGCAGTACTTC,CASSPSIDRGTSYEQYF
TRBJ2-2,TRBV20-1,NA,many,TGCAGTGTTACCCGGGGAGGCCCGAACACCGGGGAGCTGTTTTTT,CSVTRGGPNTGELFF
TRBJ2-3,TRBV30,TRBD2,many,TGTGCCTGGCTTCCGGGACTAGCGGGACCCACAGATACGCAGTATTTT,CAWLPGLAGPTDTQYF
TRBJ2-5,TRBV27,NA,many,TGTGCCAGCATAGGGCTAGGGGAGACCCAGTACTTC,CASIGLGETQYF
TRBJ2-1,TRBV10-3,TRBD2,NA,TGTGCCATCAGTGGTGGTGGAAGGCGGGAAGTAGCGGGAGGGGCGAGCTCCTACAATGAGCAGTTCTTC,CAISGGGRREVAGGASSYNEQFF
TRBJ1-5,TRBV6-5,NA,many,TGTGCCAGCAGTTCCTCCACCGGGGCCGACAATCAGCCCCAGCATTTT,CASSSSTGADNQPQHF
TRBJ1-1,TRBV4-3,NA,NA,TGCGCCAGCAGCCTAACTAAGAACACTGAAGCTTTCTTT,CASSLTKNTEAFF
TRBJ2-1,TRBV7-6,NA,few,TGTGCCAGCAGCCCCAGGCCTGGGACGGCCCCTATAGGGACCAATGAGCAGTTCTTC,CASSPRPGTAPIGTNEQFF
TRBJ2-2,TRBV11-2,NA,many,TGTGCCAGCAGCACAGACGGACCGAACACCGGGGAGCTGTTTTTT,CASSTDGPNTGELFF
TRBJ1-1,TRBV20-1,NA,few,TGCAGTGCTCCACGACCAATAGGGAGGGGTAGGACTGAAGCTTTCTTT,CSAPRPIGRGRTEAFF
TRBJ2-1,TRBV28,NA,NA,TGTGCCACCACTACGACACTGAGCTCCTACAATGAGCAGTTCTTC,CATTTTLSSYNEQFF
TRBJ1-1,TRBV3-1,NA,many,TGTGCCAGCAGCCAAGGGGTTACTGAAGCTTTCTTT,CASSQGVTEAFF
TRBJ2-7,TRBV6-1,NA,many,TGTGCCAGCACTGAGGACAGCCTTCTCGACGAGCAGTACTTC,CASTEDSLLDEQYF
TRBJ1-5,TRBV15,NA,many,TGTGCCACTCAGGAAGCAGGGCAAGTTGAGCCCCAGCATTTT,CATQEAGQVEPQHF
TRBJ1-1,TRBV11-2,NA,NA,TGTGCCAGCAGCTTATGGGGGGGCGCGGAAGCTTTCTTT,CASSLWGGAEAFF
TRBJ2-1,TRBV9,NA,NA,TGTGCCAGCAGCGTAGGGGGTAGTACCTTGGGTGAGCAGTTCTTC,CASSVGGSTLGEQFF
TRBJ2-4,TRBV5-6,NA,NA,TGTGCCAGCAGCTTGTCCAGGGTAACAGCCAAAAACATTCAGTACTTC,CASSLSRVTAKNIQYF
TRBJ2-2,TRBV10-3,TRBD1,NA,TGTGCCATCAGTGAGTCCTTAAGACAGGGGATGCACACCGGGGAGCTGTTTTTT,CAISESLRQGMHTGELFF
TRBJ2-1,TRBV4-2,TRBD1,NA,TGTGCCAGCAGCGACGGGACAGGGGGCGCATATGAGCAGTTCTTC,CASSDGTGGAYEQFF
TRBJ2-1,TRBV6-1,NA,few,TGTGCCAGCAGTGACGTCGAGGGGCGCGAGCAGTTCTTC,CASSDVEGREQFF
TRBJ2-5,TRBV20-1,TRBD2,many,TGCAGTGCTAGAGATGGGACTAGCGGAGGGGAGACCCAGTACTTC,CSARDGTSGGETQYF
TRBJ2-1,TRBV10-3,NA,NA,TGTGCCATCAGTGATCCGGGAACAAGCAATGAGCAGTTCTTC,CAISDPGTSNEQFF
TRBJ2-3,TRBV5-1,NA,many,TGCGCCAGCAGTTTCCAAGTCTCCACAGATACGCAGTATTTT,CASSFQVSTDTQYF